This TCR beta chain stems from a study of early T cells in non-severe SARS-CoV-2 infection. The overall study: Sequencing of bulk RNA from unsorted whole blood was done, without chain pairing. Study-wide results and limits: Matching against VDJdb likely underestimated virus-specific expansions, favoring anti-spike CD8.

This clonotype was seen more than once but under ten times. As yet, its antigen is unknown. CDR1 and CDR2 (germline): LGHNA, YNFKEQ. Trimming took 0 bases from V and 4 from J, leaving 21 bases between them. The CDR3 consists of 19 residues. TCRdb independently ran MiXCR on the 5' RACE reads; one entry per CDR3 protein. The sample lists tens of thousands of distinct CDR3 sequences, over 6% occurring once. Sequenced: whole blood. The TCR originated in an adult who was a healthcare worker with PCR-confirmed SARS-CoV-2 infection or an uninfected control (not recorded which). The J gene is TRBJ2-2, the V gene TRBV4-2; D may be TRBD2 (7 bases). This chain's CDR3 is CASSQESPGGYFATGELFF. As DNA, the CDR3 is TGTGCCAGCAGCCAAGAATCTCCGGGGGGCTATTTTGCCACCGGGGAGCTGTTTTTT.